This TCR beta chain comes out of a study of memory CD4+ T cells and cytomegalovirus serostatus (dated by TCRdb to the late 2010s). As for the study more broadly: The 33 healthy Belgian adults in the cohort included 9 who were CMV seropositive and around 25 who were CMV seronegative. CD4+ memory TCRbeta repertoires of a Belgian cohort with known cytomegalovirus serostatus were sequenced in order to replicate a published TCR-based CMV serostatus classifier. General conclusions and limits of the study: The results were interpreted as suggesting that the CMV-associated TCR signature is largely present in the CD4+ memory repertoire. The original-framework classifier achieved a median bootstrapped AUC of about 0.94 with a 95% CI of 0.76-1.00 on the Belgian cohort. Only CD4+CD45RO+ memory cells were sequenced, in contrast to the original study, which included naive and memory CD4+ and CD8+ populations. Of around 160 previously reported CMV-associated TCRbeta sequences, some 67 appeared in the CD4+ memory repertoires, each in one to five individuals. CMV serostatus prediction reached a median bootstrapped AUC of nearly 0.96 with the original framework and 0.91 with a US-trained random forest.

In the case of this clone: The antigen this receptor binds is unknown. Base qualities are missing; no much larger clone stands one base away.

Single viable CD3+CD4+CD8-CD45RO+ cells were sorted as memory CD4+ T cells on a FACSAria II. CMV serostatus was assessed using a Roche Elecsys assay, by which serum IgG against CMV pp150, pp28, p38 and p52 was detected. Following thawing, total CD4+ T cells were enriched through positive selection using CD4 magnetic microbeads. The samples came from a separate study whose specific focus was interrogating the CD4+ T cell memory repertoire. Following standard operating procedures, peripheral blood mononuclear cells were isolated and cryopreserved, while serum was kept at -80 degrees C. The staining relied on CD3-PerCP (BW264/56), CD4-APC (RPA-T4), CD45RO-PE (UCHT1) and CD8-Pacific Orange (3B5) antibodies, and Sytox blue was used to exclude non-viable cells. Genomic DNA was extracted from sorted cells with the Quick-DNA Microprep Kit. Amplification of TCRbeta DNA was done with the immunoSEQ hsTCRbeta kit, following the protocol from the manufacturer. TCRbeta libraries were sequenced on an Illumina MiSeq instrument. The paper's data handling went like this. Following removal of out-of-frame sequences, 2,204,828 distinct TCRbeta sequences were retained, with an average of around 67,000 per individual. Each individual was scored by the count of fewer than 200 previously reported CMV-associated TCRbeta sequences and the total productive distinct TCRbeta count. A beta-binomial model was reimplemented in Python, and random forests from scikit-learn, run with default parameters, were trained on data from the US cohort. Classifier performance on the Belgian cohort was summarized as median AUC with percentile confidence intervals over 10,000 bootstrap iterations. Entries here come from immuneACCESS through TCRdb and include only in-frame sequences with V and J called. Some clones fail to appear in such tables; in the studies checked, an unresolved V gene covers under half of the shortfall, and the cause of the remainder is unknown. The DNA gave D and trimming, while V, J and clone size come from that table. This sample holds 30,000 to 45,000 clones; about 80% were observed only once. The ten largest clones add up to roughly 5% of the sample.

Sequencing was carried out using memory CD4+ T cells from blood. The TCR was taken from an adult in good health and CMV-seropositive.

The CDR3 region has the sequence CASSIAGTGNYGYTF. The base sequence is TGTGCCAGTAGTATAGCCGGGACAGGGAACTATGGCTACACCTTC. The sequence is built from TRBV19 and TRBJ1-2, with TRBD1 matching 9 junction bases. The V end gives up 1 base and the J end 2 bases, leaving 2 bases in the junction not matched to a gene. From its cysteine to its phenylalanine, the CDR3 spans 15 amino acids. Kept here is only the CDR3 DNA, which spans 45 bases and is read in frame from base 1. Taken from the germline V gene (reference sequence), the CDR1 and CDR2 loops are LNHDA and SQIVND.